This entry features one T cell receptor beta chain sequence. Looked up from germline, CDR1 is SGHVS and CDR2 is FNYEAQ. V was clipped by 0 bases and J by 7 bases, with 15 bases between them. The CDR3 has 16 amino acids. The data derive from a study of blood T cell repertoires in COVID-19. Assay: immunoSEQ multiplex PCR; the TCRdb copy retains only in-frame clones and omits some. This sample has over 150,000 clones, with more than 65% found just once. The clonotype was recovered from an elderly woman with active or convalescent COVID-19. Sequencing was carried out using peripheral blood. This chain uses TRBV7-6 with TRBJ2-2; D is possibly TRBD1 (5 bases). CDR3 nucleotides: TGTGCCAGCAGCTTAGCAGGGGCTAAACACAGCGGGGAGCTGTTTTTT. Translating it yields CASSLAGAKHSGELFF.